This record looks at one T cell receptor (beta chain) sequence and its context. Its antigen is as yet unknown. The time point denotes: newly diagnosed, previously untreated cHL patient sample. Starting with thawed PBMCs, CD4+ T cells were purified by magnetic negative selection. Comparators were PBMCs taken from newly diagnosed, untreated classical Hodgkin lymphoma. This sample is part of a study of PD-1 blockade in classical Hodgkin lymphoma. Only in-frame clones appear in the TCRdb table, and some are missing; sequencing was by immunoSEQ multiplex PCR. The top ten clones hold roughly 1.2% of a sample with some 21,000 clones, approximately 80% of them seen once. Study outcomes and limitations: Before treatment, TCR diversity in newly diagnosed patients was reportedly lower than in healthy donors. Repertoires differed for reasons still undefined, possibly disease activity or prior therapy.

This sequence originates from a human donor with classical Hodgkin lymphoma. Sequences were obtained from CD4+ T cells from blood.

The CDR3 region is CASSEAVPADVDGYTF. CDR3 nucleotides: TGTGCCAGCAGTGAAGCGGTACCGGCGGACGTCGATGGCTACACCTTC. The V gene is TRBV6-1, the J gene TRBJ1-2; D gene unclear. Looked up from germline, CDR1 is MNHNS and CDR2 is SASEGT. This CDR3 spans 16 amino acids. V was trimmed by 0 bases and J by 6 bases, leaving 17 bases between them.